A single sample is the source of the 17 T cell receptor beta chains below, sequenced in a study of OX40 agonist ivuxolimab in advanced cancers. Library creation used the immunoSEQ multiplex PCR assay. The immuneACCESS repertoire file appears here via TCRdb, limited to in-frame rearrangements. These files lack a portion of the clones; in checked studies, under half of the deficit traces to unresolved V genes, and the cause of the others is not known. This sample is represented by 85,000 to 100,000 clones; approximately 94% of them were singletons. The ten largest clonotypes hold approximately 0.18% of the sample. The source was CD4+ or CD8+ T cells sorted from blood, collected in a trial of the OX40 agonist ivuxolimab. The origin of the receptors is an adult with an advanced solid tumor such as melanoma, head and neck, liver or kidney cancer.

The chain links TRBV27 to TRBJ1-5; TRBD1 matches 8 bases. There are 15 residues in the CDR3. V was clipped by 6 bases and J by 0 bases; unmatched bases: 4. Looked up from germline, CDR1 is MNHEY and CDR2 is SMNVEV (reference sequence). The CDR3 protein is CASRTGQGSNQPQHF. The DNA for the CDR3 is TGTGCCAGCAGGACCGGACAGGGTAGCAATCAGCCCCAGCATTTT.

The V gene is TRBV28, the J gene TRBJ1-2; weak D call: TRBD1 (5 bases). The CDR3 is 13 amino acids. Per germline, CDR1 MDHEN and CDR2 SYDVKM. Trimming removed 10 bases at V and 5 bases at J, with 17 bases between. The CDR3 here is CAITRGGEYGYTF. CDR3 coding DNA: TGTGCCATCACCCGGGGGGGGGAGTATGGCTACACCTTC.

The chain carries TRBV10-3 and TRBJ1-4; D remains ambiguous. V was cut by 7 bases and J by 5 bases, with 17 bases left in between. Germline V CDR1 and CDR2: ENHRY, SYGVKD. CDR3 length equals 15 residues. CDR3 residues: CAIKPQLGVNEKLFF. DNA of the CDR3: TGTGCCATCAAACCCCAACTGGGAGTGAATGAAAAACTGTTTTTT.

The chain carries TRBV9 and TRBJ1-2, with 7 bases that match TRBD1. This CDR3 comprises 16 residues. The germline gives CDR1 SGDLS, CDR2 YYNGEE. Trimming removed 3 bases from V and 5 bases from J; junction bases left unmatched: 13. Here the CDR3 DNA reads TGTGCCAGCAGCGGAAGACAGGGAGGACACCGTTATGGCTACACCTTC. Protein: CASSGRQGGHRYGYTF.

In nucleotides, the CDR3 is TGTGCCAGCATCTCCGACAGAGTAGACCAGCCCCAGCATTTT. It encodes CASISDRVDQPQHF. This chain uses TRBV2 with TRBJ1-5, with D perhaps TRBD1 (5 bases). Germline V gene sequence: CDR1 SNHLY, CDR2 FYNNEI. This CDR3 spans 14 amino acids. V gave up 7 bases and J gave up 7 bases, with 17 bases separating them.

This clone was observed a single time. V gene TRBV12-5 combines with J gene TRBJ2-2; 9 positions agree with TRBD1. The V gene end was trimmed by 3 bases and the J gene end by 6 bases; junction bases not matched to a gene: 2. This CDR3 spans 14 amino acids. From germline, CDR1 is LGHNT and CDR2 FRNRAP. The CDR3 region is CASGLQGAAGELFF. CDR3 nucleotide sequence: TGTGCTAGTGGTTTACAGGGGGCGGCCGGGGAGCTGTTTTTT.

The chain joins TRBV6-5 to TRBJ2-5, with no clear D. Germline loops: CDR1 MNHEY, CDR2 SVGAGI. V lost 0 bases and J lost 6, with 11 bases in between. This CDR3 is 14 amino acids long. The CDR3 region is CASSYSNREKTQYF. In nucleotides, the CDR3 is TGTGCCAGCAGTTACTCGAACCGAGAGAAGACCCAGTACTTC.

The V call is TRBV5-1, the J call TRBJ1-3; D is unclear. The germline V gene has CDR1 SGHRS and CDR2 YFSETQ. The CDR3 spans 14 residues. The V end was cut by 0 bases, the J end by 0 bases, with 4 bases between. CDR3 region: CASSLAVSGNTIYF. In nucleotides, the CDR3 is TGCGCCAGCAGCTTGGCGGTCTCTGGAAACACCATATATTTT. Complete variable domain (other parts from reference TRBV5-1 and TRBJ1-3): KAGVTQTPRYLIKTRGQQVTLSCSPISGHRSVSWYQQTPGQGLQFLFEYFSETQRNKGNFPGRFSGRQFSNSRSEMNVSTLELGDSALYLCASSLAVSGNTIYFGEGSWLTVV.

The gene calls are TRBV28 and TRBJ1-2; TRBD1 aligns across 7 bases. J lost 5 bases, V lost 4 bases, and 10 bases had no gene match. Germline V gives CDR1 MDHEN, CDR2 SYDVKM. The CDR3 loop spans 15 amino acids. In nucleotides, the CDR3 is TGTGCCAGCAGTTCACCGGGACAGAATTCGTATGGCTACACCTTC. Translated, it gives CASSSPGQNSYGYTF.

The CDR3 reads CASSGPSGSFDKETQYF. Written as DNA, the CDR3 is TGTGCCAGCAGTGGTCCTAGCGGCAGCTTCGACAAAGAGACCCAGTACTTC. The V gene is TRBV2, the J gene TRBJ2-5, with TRBD2 matching 7 bases. The CDR3 length is 17 residues. V lost 4 bases to trimming and J lost 3 bases; unmatched junction nucleotides: 14. CDR1 and CDR2 from the germline V gene are SNHLY and FYNNEI.

The chain has TRBV10-3 and TRBJ2-7; 7 nucleotides agree with TRBD1. Germline V gene data show CDR1 as ENHRY and CDR2 as SYGVKD. The CDR3 loop spans 16 amino acids. Unmatched junction bases numbered 5, after V lost 0 bases and J lost 0 bases. Here the CDR3 reads CAISESAGTVSYEQYF. For the CDR3, the DNA is TGTGCCATCAGTGAGTCGGCCGGGACAGTCTCCTACGAGCAGTACTTC.

The chain carries TRBV5-6 and TRBJ1-1; TRBD1 matches at 7 bases. The V segment lost 4 bases and the J segment 1 base; nucleotides outside the gene matches: 7. The CDR3 is made up of 15 amino acids. Germline V gives CDR1 SGHDT, CDR2 YYEEEE. CDR3 in amino acids: CASSLPQGPNTEAFF. For the CDR3, the DNA is TGTGCCAGCAGCCTACCACAGGGGCCGAACACTGAAGCTTTCTTT.

V gene TRBV5-1 combines with J gene TRBJ2-4, with 10 bases aligning to TRBD2. Germline values: CDR1 SGHRS, CDR2 YFSETQ. V gave up 4 bases and J gave up 9 bases; unmatched junction bases: 10. CDR3 length: 15 residues. This CDR3 is CASSPERGGSSIQYF. Written as DNA, the CDR3 is TGCGCCAGCAGCCCAGAGCGGGGGGGTTCTTCCATTCAGTACTTC.

The chain uses TRBV15 and TRBJ2-1; no clear D. The CDR3 has 16 residues. Germline CDR1 reads LNHNV; CDR2 reads YYDKDF (reference sequence). V was clipped by 0 bases and J by 0 bases, with 9 bases between them. CDR3 region: CATSRDRFSSYNEQFF. The CDR3 bases are TGTGCCACCAGCAGAGATAGGTTTAGCTCCTACAATGAGCAGTTCTTC.

This sequence joins TRBV6-4 and TRBJ2-3; 8 bases agree with TRBD1. The J segment lost 6 bases and the V segment lost 2 bases, leaving 4 bases of the junction unmatched. The germline gives CDR1 MRHNA, CDR2 SNTAGT. This CDR3 contains 14 residues. The CDR3 here is CASSDTGGADTQYF. In nucleotides, the CDR3 is TGTGCCAGCAGTGACACAGGGGGAGCGGATACGCAGTATTTT.

The gene calls are TRBV10-2 and TRBJ2-2; TRBD2 matches at 14 bases. J lost 4 bases, V lost 5 bases, and 9 bases had no gene match. CDR1 WSHSY and CDR2 SAAADI come from the germline V gene. The CDR3 covers 18 residues. The CDR3: CASSMTSGGARGTGELFF. CDR3 DNA: TGCGCCAGCAGTATGACTAGCGGGGGGGCCAGGGGCACCGGGGAGCTGTTTTTT.

This chain connects TRBV7-9 to TRBJ1-2, with D possibly being TRBD1 (6 bases). The CDR3 runs to 13 residues. Germline V gives CDR1 SEHNR, CDR2 FQNEAQ (reference sequence). The germline V and J ends were trimmed by 7 bases and 4 bases, with 13 bases remaining between them. CDR3 residues: CASTPTGPYGYTF. CDR3 bases: TGTGCCAGCACTCCTACAGGGCCCTATGGCTACACCTTC.